This TCR beta chain was identified during a study of cytomegalovirus exposure and HLA in healthy donors. A word on this clone: What it recognizes is unknown.

The PCR made use of 60 Vbeta and 13 Jbeta primers. Generated by immunoSEQ multiplex PCR, the TCRdb table keeps only in-frame clones and is missing some. The table records about 190,000 clones, 75% to 90% of them present only once. The CDR3 loop spans 13 amino acids. Germline V lookup: CDR1 KGHSH, CDR2 LQKENI. With V trimmed by 4 bases and J by 3 bases, 2 bases remained unmatched. Study-wide results and caveats: On later analysis, the bulk of CMV-associated TCR beta chains appeared to be HLA-restricted. Earlier analysis looked at TCR beta V segments, and most were productive about 87% or about 30% of the time. Across donors, presence/absence analyses took sequencing depth to be roughly uniform.

This chain connects TRBV18 to TRBJ2-7, with 8 bases identical to TRBD1. Sequenced material: PBMCs. The sequence was obtained from a woman between 18 and 29 years old in good health and CMV-seronegative. The CDR3 DNA reads TGTGCCAGCTCACAGGGACAGGACTACGAGCAGTACTTC. This encodes CASSQGQDYEQYF.